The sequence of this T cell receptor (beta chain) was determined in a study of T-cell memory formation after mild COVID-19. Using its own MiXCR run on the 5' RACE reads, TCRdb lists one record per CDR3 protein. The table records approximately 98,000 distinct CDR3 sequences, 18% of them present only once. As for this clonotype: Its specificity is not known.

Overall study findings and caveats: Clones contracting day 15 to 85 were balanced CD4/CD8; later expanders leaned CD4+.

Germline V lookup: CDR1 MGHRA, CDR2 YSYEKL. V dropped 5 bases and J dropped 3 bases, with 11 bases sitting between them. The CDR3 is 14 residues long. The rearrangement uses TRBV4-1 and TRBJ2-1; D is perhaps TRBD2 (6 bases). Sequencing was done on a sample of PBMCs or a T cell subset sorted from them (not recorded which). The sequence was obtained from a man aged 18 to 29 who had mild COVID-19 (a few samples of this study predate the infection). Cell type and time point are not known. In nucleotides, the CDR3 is TGCGCCAGCAGCGTCGGGGGAGTCTACAATGAGCAGTTCTTC. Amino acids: CASSVGGVYNEQFF.